The rows below give T cell receptor beta chains drawn from one sample of a study of Ad26.COV2.S vaccination and SARS-CoV-2 variants. TCRdb's table, derived via immunoSEQ multiplex PCR, lists solely in-frame clones and lacks some. The sample gives about 450,000 clones, roughly nine tenths of which show up once; about 2.5% is in the top ten. The starting material was peripheral blood, obtained in a trial of Ad26.COV2.S vaccine versus placebo. Receptor source: a person between 18 and 65 years old who received the Ad26.COV2.S COVID-19 vaccine or a placebo. Both conserved end residues are part of each CDR3. The order of the fields is CDR3 DNA, CDR3 protein, D gene, J gene, V gene, clone size. The D gene is left open where the match is weak. Clone size is given for some rows only: seen once, a few or many times, or a class if the clone is expanded.

CDR3nt: TGTGCCAGCAGTGAAGTAACCCCCGGGGCTTTCTTT
CDR3aa: CASSEVTPGAFF
d_gene: .
j_gene: TRBJ1-1
v_gene: TRBV2
abundance: .

CDR3nt: TGTGCCAGCAGTTTCCGGGACAGGGGGCCACCCCTCCACTTT
CDR3aa: CASSFRDRGPPLHF
d_gene: TRBD1
j_gene: TRBJ1-6
v_gene: TRBV28
abundance: .

CDR3nt: TGCGCCAGCAGCCCCAGCGGGCGGGCTAATGAAAAACTGTTTTTT
CDR3aa: CASSPSGRANEKLFF
d_gene: .
j_gene: TRBJ1-4
v_gene: TRBV5-1
abundance: .

CDR3nt: TGTGCCAGCAGCCTCGACAGGGGGCTTGACGGAAACACCATATATTTT
CDR3aa: CASSLDRGLDGNTIYF
d_gene: TRBD1
j_gene: TRBJ1-3
v_gene: TRBV7-2
abundance: .

CDR3nt: TGCGCCAGCAGCCAAGTTCCTCGGCAGGCAACTAATGAAAAACTGTTTTTT
CDR3aa: CASSQVPRQATNEKLFF
d_gene: .
j_gene: TRBJ1-4
v_gene: TRBV4-3
abundance: once

CDR3nt: TGTGCCAGCAGCCAAGAGGACATTTACTTGGTCGGCACCATATATTTT
CDR3aa: CASSQEDIYLVGTIYF
d_gene: .
j_gene: TRBJ1-3
v_gene: TRBV3-1/TRBV3-2
abundance: .

CDR3nt: TGTGCCAGCAGCCGGAACTCAGATACGCAGTATTTT
CDR3aa: CASSRNSDTQYF
d_gene: .
j_gene: TRBJ2-3
v_gene: TRBV3-1/TRBV3-2
abundance: once

CDR3nt: TGTGCCAGCAGTCCAGCCCGGGACAGGGGCCCCGGCTACACCTTC
CDR3aa: CASSPARDRGPGYTF
d_gene: TRBD1
j_gene: TRBJ1-2
v_gene: TRBV28
abundance: once

CDR3nt: TGTGCCAGCAGTGACAGTTTTCCCCGATACACAGATACGCAGTATTTT
CDR3aa: CASSDSFPRYTDTQYF
d_gene: .
j_gene: TRBJ2-3
v_gene: TRBV28
abundance: .

CDR3nt: TGTGCCATCAGTGAGGCCGGGACAGGCCGCAATGAGCAGTTCTTC
CDR3aa: CAISEAGTGRNEQFF
d_gene: TRBD1
j_gene: TRBJ2-1
v_gene: TRBV10-3
abundance: .

CDR3nt: TGCGCCAGCAGCTTGGGGGACAGGGACCATATACCCGGCTACACCTTC
CDR3aa: CASSLGDRDHIPGYTF
d_gene: TRBD1
j_gene: TRBJ1-2
v_gene: TRBV5-1
abundance: once

CDR3nt: TGTGCCTGGAGTGGGACCCTCCAGTCTCAGCCCCAGCATTTT
CDR3aa: CAWSGTLQSQPQHF
d_gene: .
j_gene: TRBJ1-5
v_gene: TRBV30
abundance: .

CDR3nt: TGTGCCAGCAGCCAATATGAAGCTGTGGGAGAGGCAGAGACCCAGTACTTC
CDR3aa: CASSQYEAVGEAETQYF
d_gene: .
j_gene: TRBJ2-5
v_gene: TRBV4-2
abundance: .

CDR3nt: TGTGCCAGCAGCTTTGGACGCACAGATACGCAGTATTTT
CDR3aa: CASSFGRTDTQYF
d_gene: .
j_gene: TRBJ2-3
v_gene: TRBV11-3
abundance: .

CDR3nt: TGCGCCAGCAGCCAAGATAGGACAGCGTACTTCTATGGCTACACCTTC
CDR3aa: CASSQDRTAYFYGYTF
d_gene: .
j_gene: TRBJ1-2
v_gene: TRBV4-3
abundance: .

CDR3nt: TGCGCCAGCAGCCAAGGTTCCCCAGGGGCGGAGGCCGGGGAGCTGTTTTTT
CDR3aa: CASSQGSPGAEAGELFF
d_gene: .
j_gene: TRBJ2-2
v_gene: TRBV4-3
abundance: .